This TCR beta chain emerged from a study of molecular identifiers for immune sequencing clone quantification. Germline V gene lookup returns CDR1 SQVTM and CDR2 ANQGSEA. Deletions cut 3 bases from V and 0 bases from J, with 6 bases between. The CDR3 extends over 14 amino acids. Source material for naive CD8 libraries was about 19,000 to 1,100,000 sorted cells, with 10%, 30% or 50% RNA. The study's findings and limits: Reportedly, one cell's Jurkat TCR RNA was detected within 1,100,000 naive CD8 cells. Clones exceeding 20 RNA copies carried over 97% of effector molecules but under 1% of naive-cell molecules.

Preparation methods for the bulk TCR libraries were those previously described, with listed TCR primers. TCRdb called the PCR reads again in MiXCR, with one record for every CDR3 protein. The sample has 460,000 or so distinct CDR3 sequences; roughly 25% are singletons. This clonotype was seen many times. The antigen is unknown. This sequence was found in a human donor in good health. Some libraries in this study had Jurkat cell RNA spiked in. The sequenced sample was naive CD8+ T cells from blood, with Jurkat cell RNA spiked in. Subset described: FACS-sorted CD8+CD4-CCR7+CD45RA+ naive T cells. This chain connects TRBV29-1 to TRBJ2-6; D gene unclear. The CDR3 nucleotides read TGCAGCGTTGAGGGATTCTCTGGGGCCAACGTCCTGACTTTC. It specifies CSVEGFSGANVLTF.